This entry lists 7 T cell receptor beta chains sequenced from one sample in a study of blood T cell repertoires in COVID-19. Some clones are missing from TCRdb's copy, which holds only in-frame ones; the method was immunoSEQ multiplex PCR. This table has 150,000 or so clones, less than 85% appearing once. Specimen: PBMCs or T cells enriched from blood (not recorded which). These TCRs come from a man between 60 and 75 years old who had recovered from COVID-19.

The genes are TRBV25-1 and TRBJ1-5, with 10 bases aligning to TRBD1. This CDR3 is built from 16 residues. Germline V gene data show CDR1 as MGHDK and CDR2 as SYGVNS. Losses at the gene ends were 8 bases for V and 7 bases for J; bases not matched to a gene: 14. The CDR3 DNA is TGTGCCAGCGGAGGGGGGACAGGGGCCATGGGGCAGCCCCAGCATTTT. Translating gives CASGGGTGAMGQPQHF.

This chain links TRBV5-8 with TRBJ1-2, with unresolved D. Per germline, CDR1 SGHTS and CDR2 YDEGEE. The CDR3 length is 14 residues. V lost 2 bases and J lost 4, with 12 bases in between. CDR3 region: CASSLGRTGYGYTF. The CDR3 coding sequence is TGTGCCAGCAGCTTAGGCAGGACTGGCTATGGCTACACCTTC.

The J gene is TRBJ1-2, the V gene TRBV7-2, with D unresolved. V gave up 5 bases and J gave up 8 bases, with 24 bases separating them. The V gene's germline CDR1 is SGHTA and CDR2 FQGNSA. This CDR3 comprises 16 residues. CDR3 in amino acids: CASSLSSGSGVWGYTF. For the CDR3, the DNA is TGTGCCAGCAGCCTTAGTAGTGGGTCCGGGGTCTGGGGCTACACCTTC.

This chain joins TRBV12-3 or TRBV12-4 and TRBJ1-1; weak D call: TRBD1 (5 bases). The CDR3 is made up of 13 amino acids. With 5 bases removed from V and 2 bases from J, the gap between germline ends came to 9 bases. CDR3 residues: CASSIGGNTEAFF. In DNA form, the CDR3 reads TGTGCCAGCAGTATCGGGGGTAACACTGAAGCTTTCTTT.

The chain uses TRBV7-9 and TRBJ2-2, with no clear D. Germline V gives CDR1 SEHNR, CDR2 FQNEAQ (reference sequence). CDR3 length: 12 residues. V dropped 3 bases and J dropped 3 bases, with 2 bases sitting between them. In DNA, the CDR3 is TGTGCCAGCAGCTTCGACACCGGGGAGCTGTTTTTT. This translates into CASSFDTGELFF.

This rearrangement joins TRBV6-5 to TRBJ1-5; 9 bases are shared with TRBD1. The CDR3 has 15 amino acids. Germline assignment: CDR1 MNHEY and CDR2 SVGAGI. V dropped 6 bases and J dropped 7; count of bases not matched to a gene: 10. CDR3 in amino acids: CASRNPGQGSQPQHF. CDR3 bases: TGTGCCAGCAGAAACCCGGGACAGGGTTCGCAGCCCCAGCATTTT.

In its sample, this clone was seen once. This chain joins TRBV7-2 and TRBJ1-3, with 9 bases fitting TRBD1. This CDR3 comprises 16 residues. Unmatched junction bases numbered 9, after V lost 0 bases and J lost 9 bases. CDR1 and CDR2 from the germline V gene are SGHTA and FQGNSA. The CDR3 sequence: CASSLAPGQGAITIYF. Written as DNA, the CDR3 is TGTGCCAGCAGCTTAGCGCCGGGACAGGGAGCGATCACCATATATTTT.